Presented here are 14 T cell receptor beta chains from one specimen sequenced in a study of blood T cells in healthy people across ages. A sample-barcoded 5' primer and a J-beta primer mix were used in a second PCR of roughly 6 to 12 cycles. Using its own MiXCR run on the 5' RACE reads, TCRdb lists one record per CDR3 protein. The sample yields hundreds of thousands of distinct CDR3 sequences, about 50% seen once. Source material: blood. These receptors were taken from an elderly woman in good health.

There are many counts of this clonotype. The chain couples TRBV7-3 to TRBJ2-3; the D is unclear. V lost 3 bases and J 3 bases, leaving 7 bases between the germline ends. CDR1 is SGHTA and CDR2 is FQGTGA in the germline V gene. There are 13 residues in the CDR3. This CDR3 reads CASSLTQTDTQYF. The CDR3 bases are TGTGCCAGCAGCTTGACCCAGACAGATACGCAGTATTTT.

This clonotype was found a few times. This chain uses TRBV6-6 with TRBJ1-4; D perhaps matches TRBD1 (6 bases). Germline V gene lookup returns CDR1 MNHNY and CDR2 SVGAGI (reference sequence). The CDR3 has 16 amino acids. V lost 4 bases and J 6 bases, leaving 18 bases between the germline ends. The chain's CDR3 is CASSSQSRGFYEKLFF. The CDR3, as DNA: TGTGCCAGCAGTTCCCAGAGCAGGGGTTTTTATGAAAAACTGTTTTTT.

This clonotype was recorded a few times. This rearrangement joins TRBV4-2 to TRBJ2-7; 8 nucleotides agree with TRBD1. The CDR3 totals 15 residues. Trimming cost V 1 base and J 2 bases; bases outside gene matches: 4. Germline CDR1 and CDR2: LGHNA and YNFKEQ. The CDR3 bases are TGTGCCAGCAGCCAAGTTGGGACAGGACCCTACGAGCAGTACTTC. Its translation: CASSQVGTGPYEQYF.

There are a few counts of this clonotype. The chain links TRBV12-3 or TRBV12-4 to TRBJ1-5; maybe TRBD1 (6 bases). The CDR3 runs to 14 residues. The V gene lost 10 bases and the J gene lost 3 bases, with 16 bases spanning the gap. This CDR3 is CATGGAGSNQPQHF. The CDR3 DNA reads as TGTGCCACCGGGGGGGCAGGTTCCAATCAGCCCCAGCATTTT.

This clonotype came up a few times. The chain employs TRBV10-2 and TRBJ2-2; 12 bases are shared with TRBD2. The CDR3 totals 14 residues. J gave up 4 bases and V 7 bases, and 1 base lay outside the gene matches. The germline V gene has CDR1 WSHSY and CDR2 SAAADI. In DNA, the CDR3 is TGCGCCAGCACTAGCGGGGGGGGCACCGGGGAGCTGTTTTTT. Protein: CASTSGGGTGELFF.

There are many counts of this clonotype. The gene calls are TRBV6-5 and TRBJ2-5, with no clear D. The germline V gene encodes CDR1 MNHEY and CDR2 SVGAGI. The V gene lost 2 bases and the J gene lost 1 base, with 11 bases spanning the gap. The CDR3 extends over 15 amino acids. The CDR3 nucleotides are TGTGCCAGCAGTTACGGTCGTTGGGGCCAAGAGACCCAGTACTTC. It specifies CASSYGRWGQETQYF.

Of note for this clonotype: One base away lies a much larger clone, so this may be a sequencing read error. This chain connects TRBV4-1 to TRBJ2-7; 7 nucleotides agree with TRBD1. Germline CDR1 reads MGHRA; CDR2 reads YSYEKL. The CDR3 is 13 residues long. V trimming: 11 bases; J trimming: 4 bases; junction bases outside the gene matches: 11. This CDR3 is CAGIGTAPYEQYF. The CDR3 DNA reads as TGCGCCGGAATCGGGACAGCTCCTTACGAGCAGTACTTC.

This clonotype was seen many times. This chain connects TRBV15 to TRBJ1-5, with D perhaps matching TRBD1 (5 bases). Deletions cut 0 bases from V and 11 bases from J, with 14 bases between. Germline V gene data show CDR1 as LNHNV and CDR2 as YYDKDF (reference sequence). CDR3 size: 14 residues. The CDR3 coding sequence is TGTGCCACCAGCAGAGATGACAGTATCGAAGCCCAGCATTTT. Residues: CATSRDDSIEAQHF.

V is TRBV7-2 and J is TRBJ1-6; no clear D. The germline V gene has CDR1 SGHTA and CDR2 FQGNSA. This CDR3 contains 13 residues. V was trimmed by 3 bases and J by 10 bases, leaving 10 bases between them. This CDR3 reads CASSLQQGSPLHF. The CDR3 DNA follows: TGTGCCAGCAGCTTGCAACAAGGATCACCCCTCCACTTT.

V usage is TRBV12-3 or TRBV12-4 and J usage is TRBJ1-2; 7 nucleotides agree with TRBD1. The V segment lost 5 bases and the J segment 8 bases; nucleotides outside the gene matches: 17. The CDR3 sequence is 16 residues long. The CDR3 region has the DNA TGTGCCAGCAGTACCCCGGGACAGCCTTATCTAGAGGGCTACACCTTC. This sequence encodes CASSTPGQPYLEGYTF.

This clonotype has a count of ten or more. This chain links TRBV7-3 with TRBJ2-1; tentatively, D is TRBD2 (6 bases). The CDR3 totals 15 residues. Germline CDR1 and CDR2: SGHTA and FQGTGA. The V gene lost 4 bases and the J gene lost 3 bases, with 13 bases spanning the gap. The CDR3: CASSSPSVGYNEQFF. The CDR3 nucleotides read TGTGCCAGCAGCTCTCCTAGCGTGGGCTACAATGAGCAGTTCTTC.

This clonotype turned up a few times. The chain employs TRBV10-3 and TRBJ2-3, with unresolved D. Per germline, CDR1 ENHRY and CDR2 SYGVKD. CDR3 length: 15 amino acids. Between the trimmed V and J ends, which lost 6 bases and 0 bases, there was a span of 13 bases. DNA of the CDR3: TGTGCCATCAGGGACCATGCCCTTAGCACAGATACGCAGTATTTT. This gives the protein CAIRDHALSTDTQYF.

This clonotype has a count of ten or more. The V call is TRBV5-1, the J call TRBJ2-1; 8 nucleotides match TRBD2. The CDR3 runs 15 residues. The germline V gene has CDR1 SGHRS and CDR2 YFSETQ. V lost 1 base and J lost 9; bases outside the gene matches: 9. Here the CDR3 DNA reads TGCGCCAGCAGCTTGTCACTAGCGGAAAGGGGTGAGCAGTTCTTC. It codes for CASSLSLAERGEQFF.

This chain joins TRBV20-1 and TRBJ1-5, with a possible D match to TRBD1 (5 bases). V was clipped by 2 bases and J by 6 bases, with 17 bases between them. Germline V gene data show CDR1 as DFQATT and CDR2 as SNEGSKA (reference sequence). CDR3 length: 15 amino acids. The CDR3 region has the DNA TGCAGTGCTAGACTTCCAGGGCGGTCGATTCAGCCCCAGCATTTT. Amino acids: CSARLPGRSIQPQHF.